The rows below give T cell receptor beta chains drawn from one sample of a study of cytomegalovirus exposure and HLA in healthy donors. Profiled with immunoSEQ multiplex PCR; TCRdb holds only in-frame clones, not every one. The data contain 90,000 to 120,000 clones, more than 75% of them seen just once; the ten biggest clones take up roughly 1.7%. Sequencing was done on a sample of PBMCs. The source of these receptors is a woman between 35 and 50 years old in good health and CMV-seronegative. Both conserved end residues are part of each CDR3. A D gene is named only where the DNA matches it firmly. Rows give clone size only sometimes, using once, few, many, or a class for an expanded clone.

d_call	v_call	cdr3_length	clone_size	j_call	cdr3_aa	cdr3_nt
.	TRBV28	14	.	TRBJ1-4	CASNKVELGGKLFF	TGTGCCAGCAATAAGGTCGAATTGGGGGGAAAGCTGTTTTTT
TRBD2	TRBV27	18	.	TRBJ2-2	CASSLSWGLALKTGELFF	TGTGCCAGCAGTTTATCTTGGGGACTAGCGTTAAAAACGGGGGAGCTGTTTTTT
TRBD2	TRBV7-9	16	.	TRBJ2-5	CSSSFSGRALWETQYF	TGTTCCAGCAGCTTTAGCGGGAGGGCCCTCTGGGAGACCCAGTACTTC
.	TRBV28	12	.	TRBJ2-5	CASSLGRQTQYF	TGTGCCAGCAGTTTGGGCAGACAGACCCAGTACTTC
.	TRBV11-3	14	.	TRBJ2-1	CASSRDNSYNEQFF	TGTGCCAGCAGCCGCGACAACTCCTACAATGAGCAGTTCTTC
.	TRBV21-1	12	.	TRBJ2-3	CASSRTRNTQYF	TGTGCCAGCAGCAGGACTAGGAATACGCAGTATTTT
.	TRBV18	14	.	TRBJ1-4	CASSPESANEKLFF	TGTGCTAGCTCACCAGAGTCTGCGAATGAAAAACTGTTTTTT
.	TRBV7-9	15	.	TRBJ2-3	CASSLRTSLTRSSYF	TGTGCCAGCAGCTTAAGAACTAGCCTTACCCGAAGTAGCTATTTT
TRBD1	TRBV16	17	once	TRBJ2-3	CASSYGTGLSGTDTQYF	TGTGCCAGCAGCTACGGGACAGGGTTGTCGGGCACAGATACGCAGTATTTT
TRBD2	TRBV6-4	16	.	TRBJ2-4	CASRTSGKKRKNIQYF	TGTGCCAGCCGGACTAGCGGGAAGAAACGCAAAAACATTCAGTACTTC
.	TRBV7-2	13	.	TRBJ1-1	CASSSVSGSEAFF	TGTGCCAGCAGCTCCGTATCAGGGTCTGAAGCTTTCTTT
.	TRBV4-2	16	few	TRBJ2-7	CASSFQGHSGSYEQYF	TGTGCCAGCAGCTTCCAGGGGCATAGCGGGTCCTACGAGCAGTACTTC
.	TRBV18	12	once	TRBJ1-5	CASSRRGQPQHF	TGTGCCAGCTCACGGAGGGGTCAGCCCCAGCATTTT
.	TRBV5-6	14	once	TRBJ1-1	CASSLGGWNTEAFF	TGTGCCAGCAGCTTGGGCGGGTGGAACACTGAAGCTTTCTTT
TRBD1	TRBV9	17	.	TRBJ1-1	CASSVEGDRAMNTEAFF	TGTGCCAGCAGCGTAGAAGGGGACAGGGCAATGAACACTGAAGCTTTCTTT
TRBD1	TRBV5-4	15	few	TRBJ2-3	CASSSGQENTDTQYF	TGTGCCAGCAGCTCCGGACAGGAGAACACAGATACGCAGTATTTT
TRBD2	TRBV5-1	14	.	TRBJ2-7	CASSFKSGAYEQYF	TGCGCCAGCAGCTTTAAAAGCGGGGCATACGAGCAGTACTTC
TRBD2	TRBV28	15	.	TRBJ2-1	CASSYTGLAGNEQFF	TGTGCCAGCAGCTACACGGGACTAGCGGGCAATGAGCAGTTCTTC
.	TRBV7-9	13	.	TRBJ2-7	CASSLDPGGEQYF	TGTGCCAGCAGCTTAGATCCAGGAGGGGAGCAGTACTTC
TRBD1	TRBV5-1	15	.	TRBJ1-2	CASSFGTGGSQSYTF	TGCGCCAGCAGCTTTGGGACAGGGGGCAGTCAGAGCTACACCTTC
.	TRBV11-2	15	few	TRBJ1-6	CASSHTGPDNSPLHF	TGTGCCAGCAGCCACACAGGGCCTGATAATTCACCCCTCCACTTT
.	TRBV5-6	15	.	TRBJ1-1	CASSTTTDRFDGAFF	TGTGCCAGCAGCACAACAACTGACAGGTTCGACGGGGCTTTCTTT
.	TRBV5-1	14	.	TRBJ2-7	CASSPGGENYEQYF	TGCGCCAGCAGCCCTGGTGGAGAAAACTACGAGCAGTACTTC
TRBD1	TRBV6-6	16	.	TRBJ2-3	CASSYGVDRGTDTQYF	TGTGCCAGCAGTTACGGGGTGGACAGGGGTACAGATACGCAGTATTTT
.	TRBV18	13	.	TRBJ1-2	CASSPQQGRGYTF	TGTGCCAGCTCACCCCAACAGGGACGTGGCTACACCTTC
.	TRBV15	15	.	TRBJ2-7	CATSREVYSGYEQYF	TGTGCCACCAGCAGAGAGGTATATAGCGGCTACGAGCAGTACTTC
TRBD2	TRBV28	17	once	TRBJ2-3	CASSLHLAGGVGNTQYF	TGTGCCAGCAGTCTCCATCTAGCGGGAGGGGTAGGGAATACGCAGTATTTT
TRBD1	TRBV5-5	17	.	TRBJ2-6	CASSPQGQGSGANVLTF	TGTGCCAGCAGCCCACAGGGACAGGGCTCTGGGGCCAACGTCCTGACTTTC
TRBD1	TRBV19	13	few	TRBJ1-1	CASSITGDTEAFF	TGTGCCAGTAGTATTACAGGGGATACTGAAGCTTTCTTT
TRBD1	TRBV5-1	15	.	TRBJ2-7	CASSVAGTGYHEQYF	TGCGCCAGCTCCGTTGCGGGGACAGGGTACCACGAGCAGTACTTC
.	TRBV5-6	17	.	TRBJ2-4	CASSPQQGYQAKNIQYF	TGTGCCAGCAGCCCTCAACAGGGTTACCAAGCCAAAAACATTCAGTACTTC
TRBD2	TRBV7-9	15	.	TRBJ2-1	CASRTTSGRADEQFF	TGTGCCAGCAGAACTACTAGCGGGAGGGCCGATGAGCAGTTCTTC
TRBD2	TRBV27	14	.	TRBJ2-1	CASSFLAGVNEQFF	TGTGCCAGCAGTTTCCTAGCGGGAGTTAATGAGCAGTTCTTC
TRBD2	TRBV14	15	.	TRBJ2-1	CASSQVSGSGNEQFF	TGTGCCAGCAGCCAAGTTAGCGGGAGTGGCAATGAGCAGTTCTTC
TRBD2	TRBV28	18	.	TRBJ2-3	CASSPGLAGGSRTDTQYF	TGTGCCAGCAGTCCCGGACTAGCGGGAGGGAGTCGCACAGATACGCAGTATTTT
TRBD1	TRBV11-3	15	.	TRBJ2-1	CASSPGQGVNNEQFF	TGTGCCAGCAGCCCTGGACAGGGAGTAAACAATGAGCAGTTCTTC